This is a list of T cell receptor beta chains from one sample in a study of cytomegalovirus exposure and HLA in healthy donors. Clones were sequenced by immunoSEQ multiplex PCR, and TCRdb holds only the in-frame ones, with some missing. The sample lists about 110,000 clones, 75% to 80% occurring once. The sequenced sample consisted of PBMCs. The source is a woman in her twenties or thirties in good health and CMV-seronegative. Each CDR3 is given with its conserved first and last residue. Each record gives: CDR3 length, J gene, V gene, D gene, clone size, CDR3 protein, CDR3 DNA. The D gene is left open where the match is weak. The size of a clone is reported for some rows only, either as once, few or many, or as a class for expanded clones.

cdr3_length: 16
j_call: TRBJ2-3
v_call: TRBV5-4
d_call: TRBD2
clone_size: .
cdr3_aa: CASSLAGGSNTDTQYF
cdr3_nt: TGTGCCAGCAGCTTGGCGGGGGGGTCCAACACAGATACGCAGTATTTT

cdr3_length: 13
j_call: TRBJ2-7
v_call: TRBV7-2
d_call: .
clone_size: .
cdr3_aa: CASSYQGPYEQYF
cdr3_nt: TGTGCCAGCAGCTATCAGGGGCCCTACGAGCAGTACTTC

cdr3_length: 12
j_call: TRBJ1-5
v_call: TRBV19
d_call: .
clone_size: .
cdr3_aa: CASSINFQPQHF
cdr3_nt: TGTGCCAGTAGTATCAATTTTCAGCCCCAGCATTTT

cdr3_length: 15
j_call: TRBJ2-7
v_call: TRBV9
d_call: TRBD1
clone_size: .
cdr3_aa: CASSAGDRGLGEQYF
cdr3_nt: TGTGCCAGCAGCGCCGGGGACAGGGGGCTGGGGGAGCAGTACTTC

cdr3_length: 15
j_call: TRBJ1-1
v_call: TRBV4-1
d_call: .
clone_size: .
cdr3_aa: CASSQEPGVNTEAFF
cdr3_nt: TGCGCCAGCAGCCAAGAACCAGGGGTTAACACTGAAGCTTTCTTT

cdr3_length: 16
j_call: TRBJ1-1
v_call: TRBV25-1
d_call: .
clone_size: .
cdr3_aa: CASSTKARGSSTEAFF
cdr3_nt: TGTGCCAGCAGTACGAAAGCAAGGGGGTCCAGCACTGAAGCTTTCTTT

cdr3_length: 13
j_call: TRBJ2-7
v_call: TRBV27
d_call: TRBD1
clone_size: .
cdr3_aa: CASSFQGDYEQYF
cdr3_nt: TGTGCCAGCAGTTTCCAGGGGGACTACGAGCAGTACTTC

cdr3_length: 15
j_call: TRBJ2-1
v_call: TRBV6-1
d_call: .
clone_size: .
cdr3_aa: CASSEAAGTVDEQFF
cdr3_nt: TGTGCCAGCAGTGAAGCCGCGGGAACCGTCGATGAGCAGTTCTTC

cdr3_length: 16
j_call: TRBJ1-5
v_call: TRBV4-3
d_call: TRBD1
clone_size: .
cdr3_aa: CASSQDQGTGLQPQHF
cdr3_nt: TGCGCCAGCAGCCAAGATCAGGGGACAGGGCTCCAGCCCCAGCATTTT

cdr3_length: 14
j_call: TRBJ1-2
v_call: TRBV30
d_call: TRBD1
clone_size: once
cdr3_aa: CAWRGGQGAGGYTF
cdr3_nt: TGTGCCTGGAGGGGGGGACAGGGGGCGGGTGGCTACACCTTC

cdr3_length: 14
j_call: TRBJ2-1
v_call: TRBV29-1
d_call: TRBD2
clone_size: .
cdr3_aa: CSVTSGGIYNEQFF
cdr3_nt: TGCAGCGTAACTAGCGGGGGGATTTACAATGAGCAGTTCTTC

cdr3_length: 14
j_call: TRBJ2-1
v_call: TRBV4-3
d_call: .
clone_size: .
cdr3_aa: CASSPRADYNEQFF
cdr3_nt: TGCGCCAGCAGCCCCAGGGCAGACTACAATGAGCAGTTCTTC

cdr3_length: 13
j_call: TRBJ1-5
v_call: TRBV7-2
d_call: .
clone_size: .
cdr3_aa: CASNQGGNQPQHF
cdr3_nt: TGTGCCAGTAATCAGGGCGGCAATCAGCCCCAGCATTTT

cdr3_length: 16
j_call: TRBJ1-1
v_call: TRBV5-4
d_call: TRBD1
clone_size: once
cdr3_aa: CASSTETGIGNTEAFF
cdr3_nt: TGTGCCAGCAGCACCGAGACAGGGATCGGTAACACTGAAGCTTTCTTT

cdr3_length: 16
j_call: TRBJ1-1
v_call: TRBV28
d_call: TRBD1
clone_size: few
cdr3_aa: CASSFAQGRGDTEAFF
cdr3_nt: TGTGCCAGCAGTTTCGCACAGGGCAGGGGGGATACTGAAGCTTTCTTT

cdr3_length: 15
j_call: TRBJ1-6
v_call: TRBV5-6
d_call: .
clone_size: .
cdr3_aa: CASSLGGAGYSPLHF
cdr3_nt: TGTGCCAGCAGCTTGGGTGGGGCCGGTTATTCACCCCTCCACTTT

cdr3_length: 14
j_call: TRBJ2-7
v_call: TRBV30
d_call: TRBD1
clone_size: .
cdr3_aa: CAWSVGTGSYEQYF
cdr3_nt: TGTGCCTGGAGTGTCGGGACAGGGTCCTACGAGCAGTACTTC

cdr3_length: 15
j_call: TRBJ1-5
v_call: TRBV4-1
d_call: .
clone_size: .
cdr3_aa: CASSQAGRGNQPQHF
cdr3_nt: TGCGCCAGCAGCCAAGCTGGCAGGGGCAATCAGCCCCAGCATTTT

cdr3_length: 16
j_call: TRBJ2-2
v_call: TRBV4-3
d_call: .
clone_size: .
cdr3_aa: CASSQDSRGTVGELFF
cdr3_nt: TGCGCCAGCAGCCAAGATTCCCGCGGGACTGTCGGGGAGCTGTTTTTT

cdr3_length: 13
j_call: TRBJ2-7
v_call: TRBV28
d_call: .
clone_size: .
cdr3_aa: CASSPSGHYEQYF
cdr3_nt: TGTGCCAGCAGCCCGTCAGGTCACTACGAGCAGTACTTC

cdr3_length: 16
j_call: TRBJ2-1
v_call: TRBV9
d_call: TRBD2
clone_size: .
cdr3_aa: CASSPTSGSFYNEQFF
cdr3_nt: TGTGCCAGCAGCCCGACTAGCGGGAGCTTCTACAATGAGCAGTTCTTC

cdr3_length: 14
j_call: TRBJ2-1
v_call: TRBV29-1
d_call: .
clone_size: .
cdr3_aa: CSVEGPGIYNEQFF
cdr3_nt: TGCAGCGTCGAAGGGCCGGGTATCTACAATGAGCAGTTCTTC

cdr3_length: 13
j_call: TRBJ1-2
v_call: TRBV28
d_call: .
clone_size: few
cdr3_aa: CASSLIEAYGYTF
cdr3_nt: TGTGCCAGCAGTTTGATAGAGGCCTATGGCTACACCTTC

cdr3_length: 13
j_call: TRBJ1-4
v_call: TRBV30
d_call: .
clone_size: .
cdr3_aa: CAWSRQEDEKLFF
cdr3_nt: TGTGCCTGGAGTCGACAGGAAGATGAAAAACTGTTTTTT

cdr3_length: 15
j_call: TRBJ2-5
v_call: TRBV30
d_call: .
clone_size: .
cdr3_aa: CAWSVRAGMVETQYF
cdr3_nt: TGTGCCTGGAGTGTACGCGCAGGGATGGTCGAGACCCAGTACTTC

cdr3_length: 13
j_call: TRBJ2-7
v_call: TRBV19
d_call: TRBD1
clone_size: few
cdr3_aa: CASMATGDYEQYF
cdr3_nt: TGTGCCAGTATGGCCACAGGGGACTACGAGCAGTACTTC

cdr3_length: 14
j_call: TRBJ2-2
v_call: TRBV7-6
d_call: TRBD2
clone_size: .
cdr3_aa: CASSLGTSNGELFF
cdr3_nt: TGTGCCAGCAGCTTAGGGACTAGCAACGGGGAGCTGTTTTTT

cdr3_length: 14
j_call: TRBJ1-6
v_call: TRBV5-1
d_call: .
clone_size: .
cdr3_aa: CASSLDQGNSPLHF
cdr3_nt: TGCGCCAGCAGCTTGGACCAGGGGAATTCACCCCTCCACTTT

cdr3_length: 12
j_call: TRBJ1-2
v_call: TRBV30
d_call: TRBD1
clone_size: .
cdr3_aa: CAWSGTGDGYTF
cdr3_nt: TGTGCCTGGAGTGGGACAGGGGATGGCTACACCTTC

cdr3_length: 11
j_call: TRBJ2-7
v_call: TRBV5-1
d_call: .
clone_size: once
cdr3_aa: CASSRGAEQYF
cdr3_nt: TGCGCCAGCAGCCGGGGTGCCGAGCAGTACTTC

cdr3_length: 15
j_call: TRBJ2-3
v_call: TRBV9
d_call: .
clone_size: few
cdr3_aa: CASSVYGQTTDTQYF
cdr3_nt: TGTGCCAGCAGCGTTTACGGACAGACCACAGATACGCAGTATTTT

cdr3_length: 15
j_call: TRBJ2-5
v_call: TRBV4-2
d_call: TRBD2
clone_size: few
cdr3_aa: CASSQVSGGQETQYF
cdr3_nt: TGTGCCAGCAGCCAAGTTAGCGGGGGGCAAGAGACCCAGTACTTC

cdr3_length: 13
j_call: TRBJ1-1
v_call: TRBV29-1
d_call: .
clone_size: .
cdr3_aa: CSVGAGTNTEAFF
cdr3_nt: TGCAGCGTTGGTGCAGGGACTAACACTGAAGCTTTCTTT

cdr3_length: 15
j_call: TRBJ1-2
v_call: TRBV30
d_call: TRBD1
clone_size: .
cdr3_aa: CAWGTGTGISRGYTF
cdr3_nt: TGTGCCTGGGGGACCGGGACAGGGATTTCACGGGGCTACACCTTC

cdr3_length: 15
j_call: TRBJ2-7
v_call: TRBV5-1
d_call: TRBD1
clone_size: .
cdr3_aa: CASSLGDRVTYEQYF
cdr3_nt: TGCGCCAGCAGCTTGGGGGACAGGGTGACCTACGAGCAGTACTTC

cdr3_length: 14
j_call: TRBJ2-1
v_call: TRBV30
d_call: .
clone_size: .
cdr3_aa: CAWSLDWVRREQFF
cdr3_nt: TGTGCCTGGAGTCTGGACTGGGTCCGGCGGGAGCAGTTCTTC

cdr3_length: 14
j_call: TRBJ2-5
v_call: TRBV5-1
d_call: .
clone_size: .
cdr3_aa: CASSLEVPGETQYF
cdr3_nt: TGCGCCAGCAGCTTGGAGGTCCCGGGAGAGACCCAGTACTTC

cdr3_length: 17
j_call: TRBJ1-1
v_call: TRBV4-3
d_call: TRBD1
clone_size: .
cdr3_aa: CASSPGTVRECGTEAFF
cdr3_nt: TGCGCCAGCAGCCCTGGGACAGTCAGGGAATGTGGCACTGAAGCTTTCTTT

cdr3_length: 15
j_call: TRBJ2-1
v_call: TRBV7-9
d_call: TRBD2
clone_size: .
cdr3_aa: CASSLKAGGSSEQFF
cdr3_nt: TGTGCCAGCAGCTTAAAGGCGGGAGGATCCTCCGAGCAGTTCTTC

cdr3_length: 11
j_call: TRBJ2-3
v_call: TRBV20-1
d_call: .
clone_size: once
cdr3_aa: CSGRVSDTQYF
cdr3_nt: TGCAGTGGGCGGGTTTCGGATACGCAGTATTTT

cdr3_length: 14
j_call: TRBJ2-2
v_call: TRBV5-6
d_call: TRBD1
clone_size: .
cdr3_aa: CASRNSGGTGELFF
cdr3_nt: TGTGCCAGCAGGAATTCAGGGGGCACCGGGGAGCTGTTTTTT

cdr3_length: 15
j_call: TRBJ2-5
v_call: TRBV7-3
d_call: .
clone_size: .
cdr3_aa: CASSRTGTSQETQYF
cdr3_nt: TGTGCCAGCAGCCGAACCGGGACTTCCCAAGAGACCCAGTACTTC

cdr3_length: 13
j_call: TRBJ1-5
v_call: TRBV7-2
d_call: .
clone_size: .
cdr3_aa: CASSFMSGQPQHF
cdr3_nt: TGCGCCAGCAGCTTCATGTCTGGCCAGCCCCAGCATTTT

cdr3_length: 15
j_call: TRBJ1-3
v_call: TRBV4-2
d_call: .
clone_size: .
cdr3_aa: CASSQTGSSGNTIYF
cdr3_nt: TGTGCCAGCAGCCAAACAGGGAGCTCTGGAAACACCATATATTTT

cdr3_length: 13
j_call: TRBJ1-1
v_call: TRBV9
d_call: TRBD1
clone_size: .
cdr3_aa: CASSLDRAAEAFF
cdr3_nt: TGTGCCAGCAGCCTCGACAGGGCCGCTGAAGCTTTCTTT

cdr3_length: 16
j_call: TRBJ2-5
v_call: TRBV7-2
d_call: TRBD2
clone_size: .
cdr3_aa: CASSPILAGVEETQYF
cdr3_nt: TGTGCCAGCAGCCCGATACTAGCGGGAGTAGAAGAGACCCAGTACTTC

cdr3_length: 14
j_call: TRBJ1-4
v_call: TRBV28
d_call: TRBD1
clone_size: once
cdr3_aa: CASSPGQGSEKLFF
cdr3_nt: TGTGCCAGCAGCCCTGGACAGGGAAGTGAAAAACTGTTTTTT

cdr3_length: 14
j_call: TRBJ1-5
v_call: TRBV19
d_call: .
clone_size: .
cdr3_aa: CASSIDAENEPQHF
cdr3_nt: TGTGCCAGTAGTATAGATGCGGAGAATGAGCCCCAGCATTTT

cdr3_length: 15
j_call: TRBJ2-3
v_call: TRBV6-1
d_call: .
clone_size: .
cdr3_aa: CASSELKASTDTQYF
cdr3_nt: TGTGCCAGCAGTGAATTAAAAGCTAGCACAGATACGCAGTATTTT

cdr3_length: 12
j_call: TRBJ1-1
v_call: TRBV2
d_call: .
clone_size: once
cdr3_aa: CASRRWKFEAFF
cdr3_nt: TGTGCCAGCAGGAGGTGGAAGTTTGAAGCTTTCTTT

cdr3_length: 15
j_call: TRBJ1-4
v_call: TRBV28
d_call: .
clone_size: .
cdr3_aa: CASSLLRRSNEKLFF
cdr3_nt: TGTGCCAGCAGCCTATTGAGGCGCAGTAATGAAAAACTGTTTTTT

cdr3_length: 14
j_call: TRBJ2-7
v_call: TRBV30
d_call: TRBD1
clone_size: .
cdr3_aa: CAWELQGTTDEQYF
cdr3_nt: TGTGCCTGGGAATTACAGGGGACGACCGACGAGCAGTACTTC

cdr3_length: 16
j_call: TRBJ2-5
v_call: TRBV6-5
d_call: TRBD2
clone_size: .
cdr3_aa: CASSYQQRGAPRTQYF
cdr3_nt: TGTGCCAGCAGTTACCAACAGCGGGGGGCCCCAAGGACCCAGTACTTC

cdr3_length: 13
j_call: TRBJ1-5
v_call: TRBV7-3
d_call: .
clone_size: .
cdr3_aa: CASSLGGDQPQHF
cdr3_nt: TGTGCCAGCAGCTTAGGGGGCGATCAGCCCCAGCATTTT

cdr3_length: 13
j_call: TRBJ1-1
v_call: TRBV30
d_call: .
clone_size: .
cdr3_aa: CAWSYQGYTEAFF
cdr3_nt: TGTGCCTGGAGTTATCAGGGGTACACTGAAGCTTTCTTT

cdr3_length: 16
j_call: TRBJ2-1
v_call: TRBV11-2
d_call: TRBD1
clone_size: .
cdr3_aa: CASSHLRGTGGVEQFF
cdr3_nt: TGTGCCAGCAGCCACTTGCGAGGGACAGGGGGTGTTGAGCAGTTCTTC

cdr3_length: 16
j_call: TRBJ1-4
v_call: TRBV15
d_call: TRBD1
clone_size: .
cdr3_aa: CATSREGTGPNEKLFF
cdr3_nt: TGTGCCACCAGCAGGGAAGGGACAGGGCCTAATGAAAAACTGTTTTTT

cdr3_length: 16
j_call: TRBJ2-7
v_call: TRBV9
d_call: TRBD2
clone_size: few
cdr3_aa: CASSVWGLENVGEQYF
cdr3_nt: TGTGCCAGCAGCGTATGGGGACTAGAGAATGTGGGCGAGCAGTACTTC

cdr3_length: 12
j_call: TRBJ1-4
v_call: TRBV11-1
d_call: .
clone_size: .
cdr3_aa: CASSSDREKLFF
cdr3_nt: TGTGCCAGCAGCTCCGACAGGGAAAAACTGTTTTTT